The entry below gives a single T cell receptor (beta chain) sequence along with its context. Its antigen is unknown. This entry comes from a study of cytomegalovirus exposure and HLA in healthy donors. Regarding the study as a whole: Rates of TCR association differed by HLA locus in a later analysis, with DRB1 highest and HLA-C lowest. Earlier analysis yielded a pattern in which most TCR beta V segments were productive about 90% or about 30% of the time.

Both 60 Vbeta primers and 13 Jbeta primers went into the PCR. Clones were sequenced by immunoSEQ multiplex PCR, and TCRdb holds only the in-frame ones, with some missing. Of 180,000 or so clones listed, less than 80% are singletons. The material sequenced was PBMCs. This clonotype was sampled from a man aged 40-49 years in good health and CMV-seronegative.

CDR3 in amino acids: CASSQLPGLAGDSYEQYF. CDR3 bases: TGCGCCAGCAGCCAACTCCCGGGACTAGCGGGGGATTCCTACGAGCAGTACTTC. The rearrangement links TRBV4-1 to TRBJ2-7; 14 bases agree with TRBD2. The J segment lost 1 base and the V segment lost 2 bases, leaving 7 bases of the junction unmatched. The CDR3 has 18 residues. The germline V gene has CDR1 MGHRA and CDR2 YSYEKL.